This T cell receptor beta chain was profiled in a study of identical twins. General study results and limits: Out-of-frame beta chain sequences displayed weaker excess sharing between twins. Twin pairs' shared out-of-frame alpha sequences were enriched in low generation probability. Zero-insertion findings could be partly confounded by invariant cells (MAIT and iNKT cells).

This CDR3 comprises 10 residues. Trimming pared 10 bases from V and 6 bases from J, leaving 10 bases between. The germline gives CDR1 SGHNT, CDR2 YENEEA. TCRdb reprocessed the 5' RACE reads via MiXCR and lists one record per CDR3 protein. The table lists under 350,000 distinct CDR3 sequences, 8% to 9.5% of them singletons, with roughly 7% in the top ten. This clonotype was detected only a few times. What it binds is not known. This same sample was also taken into another study, of yellow fever vaccine responses in identical twins. As reported in that work: Reported findings indicate that twins' vaccine T cell responses seemed partially convergent, partially personalized.

The gene calls are TRBV11-3 and TRBJ2-7; D is ambiguous. The sample was CD8+ T cells sorted from blood. This receptor was identified in a woman between 18 and 29 years old in good health. CDR3 in amino acids: CANQSGEQYF. The CDR3 nucleotides are TGTGCCAACCAGTCAGGCGAGCAGTACTTC.